The TCR beta chain described here comes from a study of blood T cell repertoires in COVID-19. Study background: Some COVID-19 samples were acute and others convalescent; all came from the United States, Italy and Spain. From T cells, B-cell-depleted T cells, or PBMCs came the material, which was cDNA or gDNA.

Per the authors' pipeline: It was from reference gene primer amplification that nucleated cell counts were estimated. TCRdb's table, derived via immunoSEQ multiplex PCR, lists solely in-frame clones and lacks some. V and J calls plus clone size are reproduced from that table; the DNA served to infer D and trimming. The sample consists of around 260,000 clones, approximately 86% of them appearing once. Trimming removed 5 bases from V and 3 bases from J, with 4 bases in between. There are 11 residues in the CDR3. In germline, CDR1 is LNHDA, CDR2 SQIVND (reference sequence). The chain is built from TRBV19 and TRBJ2-5, with D unresolved. Sequences were obtained from peripheral blood. This clonotype was sampled from a human donor in a cohort sampled during active COVID-19. For the CDR3, the DNA is TGTGCCAGTAGTGTAAAAGAGACCCAGTACTTC. Its translation is CASSVKETQYF.